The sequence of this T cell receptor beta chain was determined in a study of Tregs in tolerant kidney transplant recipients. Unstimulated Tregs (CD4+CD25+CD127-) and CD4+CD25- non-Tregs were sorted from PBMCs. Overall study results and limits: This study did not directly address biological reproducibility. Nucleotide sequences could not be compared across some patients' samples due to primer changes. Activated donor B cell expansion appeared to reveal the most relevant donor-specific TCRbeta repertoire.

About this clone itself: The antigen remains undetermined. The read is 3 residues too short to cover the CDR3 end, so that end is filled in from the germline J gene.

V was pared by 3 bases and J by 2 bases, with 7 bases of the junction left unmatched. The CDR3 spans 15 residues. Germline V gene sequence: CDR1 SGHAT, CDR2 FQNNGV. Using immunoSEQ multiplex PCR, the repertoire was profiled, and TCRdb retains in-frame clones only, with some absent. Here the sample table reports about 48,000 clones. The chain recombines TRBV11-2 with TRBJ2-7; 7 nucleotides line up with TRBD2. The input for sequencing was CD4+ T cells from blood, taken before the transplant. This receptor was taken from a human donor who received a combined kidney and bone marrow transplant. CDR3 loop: CASSFGGSLTYEQYF. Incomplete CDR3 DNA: TGTGCCAGCAGCTTCGGCGGGAGTTTAACCTACGAG.